Listed below are T cell receptor beta chains from one sample, sequenced in a study of shared clonotypes between healthy human individuals. TCRdb's table, derived via immunoSEQ multiplex PCR, lists solely in-frame clones and lacks some. The sample has 2 million to 2.5 million clones, about nine tenths seen once. The sequencing input was naive CD4+ T cells from PBMCs. These receptors came from a man younger than 30 in good health. Some clones in this sample may be carry-over from other donors' samples. The CDR3 runs from the conserved cysteine through the conserved F or W. The order of the fields is V gene, J gene, D gene, clone size, CDR3 protein, CDR3 DNA. D genes are given only for firm matches. Not all rows give a size; the values are once, few, many and, for expanded clones, a class.

v_call: TRBV7-8
j_call: TRBJ1-3
d_call: .
clone_size: .
cdr3_aa: CASSFVASSFSGNTIYF
cdr3_nt: TGTGCCAGCAGCTTCGTTGCCAGCTCGTTCTCTGGAAACACCATATATTTT

v_call: TRBV5-5
j_call: TRBJ2-7
d_call: TRBD2
clone_size: .
cdr3_aa: CASSLAVAGGPLYEQYF
cdr3_nt: TGTGCCAGCAGCTTGGCAGTAGCGGGAGGGCCTCTTTATGAGCAGTACTTC

v_call: TRBV7-3
j_call: TRBJ2-5
d_call: .
clone_size: .
cdr3_aa: CASSFTGSETQYF
cdr3_nt: TGTGCCAGCAGCTTTACGGGGTCAGAGACCCAGTACTTC

v_call: TRBV28
j_call: TRBJ2-5
d_call: .
clone_size: .
cdr3_aa: CASSLAGPQETQYF
cdr3_nt: TGTGCCAGCAGCCTCGCGGGGCCACAAGAGACCCAGTACTTC

v_call: TRBV5-1
j_call: TRBJ2-5
d_call: .
clone_size: .
cdr3_aa: CASPSAGGETQYF
cdr3_nt: TGCGCCAGCCCTTCCGCGGGCGGAGAGACCCAGTACTTC

v_call: TRBV7-2
j_call: TRBJ2-7
d_call: .
clone_size: .
cdr3_aa: CASSPSRNHEQYF
cdr3_nt: TGTGCCAGCAGCCCCTCCAGAAATCACGAGCAGTACTTC

v_call: TRBV5-6
j_call: TRBJ2-5
d_call: .
clone_size: .
cdr3_aa: CASSFLETQYF
cdr3_nt: TGTGCCAGCAGCTTCTTAGAGACCCAGTACTTC

v_call: TRBV30
j_call: TRBJ2-1
d_call: TRBD2
clone_size: .
cdr3_aa: CAQKIPGLAYNEQFF
cdr3_nt: TGTGCCCAGAAAATCCCGGGACTAGCCTACAATGAGCAGTTCTTC

v_call: TRBV10-2
j_call: TRBJ2-7
d_call: .
clone_size: once
cdr3_aa: CASTGGAYEQYF
cdr3_nt: TGCGCCAGCACCGGGGGTGCCTACGAGCAGTACTTC

v_call: TRBV5-4
j_call: TRBJ2-7
d_call: .
clone_size: .
cdr3_aa: CASSPTAGSYEQYF
cdr3_nt: TGTGCCAGCAGCCCGACGGCGGGCTCCTACGAGCAGTACTTC

v_call: TRBV18
j_call: TRBJ1-4
d_call: .
clone_size: .
cdr3_aa: CASSPGTPFGEKLFF
cdr3_nt: TGTGCCAGCTCACCCGGGACTCCCTTCGGGGAAAAACTGTTTTTT

v_call: TRBV6-5
j_call: TRBJ1-1
d_call: .
clone_size: .
cdr3_aa: CASSYYTGMNTEAFF
cdr3_nt: TGTGCCAGCAGTTATTACACAGGGATGAACACTGAAGCTTTCTTT

v_call: TRBV7-6
j_call: TRBJ1-5
d_call: TRBD1
clone_size: .
cdr3_aa: CASSFGRGDRGGQPQHF
cdr3_nt: TGTGCCAGCAGCTTCGGTAGGGGGGACAGGGGCGGTCAGCCCCAGCATTTT

v_call: TRBV14
j_call: TRBJ2-5
d_call: .
clone_size: .
cdr3_aa: CASSQDLVRETQYF
cdr3_nt: TGTGCCAGCAGCCAAGATCTAGTCAGAGAGACCCAGTACTTC

v_call: TRBV7-8
j_call: TRBJ1-1
d_call: .
clone_size: few
cdr3_aa: CASSKGQNTEAFF
cdr3_nt: TGTGCCAGCAGCAAGGGACAGAACACTGAAGCTTTCTTT

v_call: TRBV30
j_call: TRBJ1-1
d_call: .
clone_size: .
cdr3_aa: CAWSRDGANTEAFF
cdr3_nt: TGTGCCTGGAGTCGTGACGGAGCGAACACTGAAGCTTTCTTT

v_call: TRBV5-1
j_call: TRBJ2-1
d_call: .
clone_size: .
cdr3_aa: CASSLAANSYNEQFF
cdr3_nt: TGCGCCAGCAGCTTGGCGGCAAACTCCTACAATGAGCAGTTCTTC

v_call: TRBV20-1
j_call: TRBJ2-5
d_call: .
clone_size: .
cdr3_aa: CSAHRVETQYF
cdr3_nt: TGCAGTGCCCACAGGGTAGAGACCCAGTACTTC

v_call: TRBV11-2
j_call: TRBJ1-3
d_call: .
clone_size: .
cdr3_aa: CASSLYFVAQNPGNTIYF
cdr3_nt: TGTGCCAGCAGCTTGTATTTTGTGGCACAGAACCCGGGAAACACCATATATTTT

v_call: TRBV5-1
j_call: TRBJ2-2
d_call: TRBD1
clone_size: few
cdr3_aa: CASNPGGSPGELFF
cdr3_nt: TGCGCCAGCAACCCAGGGGGCTCTCCCGGGGAGCTGTTTTTT

v_call: TRBV7-9
j_call: TRBJ2-5
d_call: .
clone_size: .
cdr3_aa: CASSSYIGGGETQYF
cdr3_nt: TGTGCCAGCAGCTCTTATATCGGAGGGGGGGAGACCCAGTACTTC

v_call: TRBV5-1
j_call: TRBJ1-1
d_call: .
clone_size: .
cdr3_aa: CASNLQGIENTEAFF
cdr3_nt: TGCGCCAGCAACTTACAGGGCATTGAGAACACTGAAGCTTTCTTT

v_call: TRBV28
j_call: TRBJ2-5
d_call: .
clone_size: once
cdr3_aa: CASSSRVKETQYF
cdr3_nt: TGTGCCAGCAGTTCTCGGGTTAAGGAGACCCAGTACTTC

v_call: TRBV28
j_call: TRBJ2-1
d_call: TRBD2
clone_size: .
cdr3_aa: CASSLPQSGRFVNEQFF
cdr3_nt: TGTGCCAGCAGTTTACCCCAGAGCGGGAGGTTCGTTAATGAGCAGTTCTTC

v_call: TRBV14
j_call: TRBJ1-2
d_call: .
clone_size: .
cdr3_aa: CASSQVRHYGYTF
cdr3_nt: TGTGCCAGCAGCCAAGTGCGGCACTATGGCTACACCTTC